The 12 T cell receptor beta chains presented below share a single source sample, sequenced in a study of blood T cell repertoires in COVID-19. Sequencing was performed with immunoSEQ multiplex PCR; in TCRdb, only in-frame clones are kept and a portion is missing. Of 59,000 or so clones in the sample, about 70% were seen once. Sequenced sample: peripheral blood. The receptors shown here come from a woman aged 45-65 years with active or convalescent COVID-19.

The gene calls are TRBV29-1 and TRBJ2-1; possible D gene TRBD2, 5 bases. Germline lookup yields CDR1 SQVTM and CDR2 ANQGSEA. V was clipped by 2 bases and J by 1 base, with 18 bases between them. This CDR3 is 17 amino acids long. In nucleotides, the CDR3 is TGCAGCGTTGAAACCCAAGGATATAGCGCGTCCTACAATGAGCAGTTCTTC. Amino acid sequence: CSVETQGYSASYNEQFF.

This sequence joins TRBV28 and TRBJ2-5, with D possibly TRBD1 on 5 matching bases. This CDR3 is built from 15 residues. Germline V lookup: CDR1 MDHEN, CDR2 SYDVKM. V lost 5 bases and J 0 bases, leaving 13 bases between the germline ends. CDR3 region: CASSPSTVYQETQYF. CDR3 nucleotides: TGTGCCAGCAGTCCCTCGACAGTATACCAAGAGACCCAGTACTTC.

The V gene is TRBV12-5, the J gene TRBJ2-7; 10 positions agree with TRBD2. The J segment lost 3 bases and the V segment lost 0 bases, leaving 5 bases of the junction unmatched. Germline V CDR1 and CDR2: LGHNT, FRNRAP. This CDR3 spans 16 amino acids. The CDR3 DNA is TGTGCTAGTGGTTTGGTACCAGCGGGAGGGTTCTACGAGCAGTACTTC. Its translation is CASGLVPAGGFYEQYF. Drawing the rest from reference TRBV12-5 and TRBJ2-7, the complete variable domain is DARVTQTPRHKVTEMGQEVTMRCQPILGHNTVFWYRQTMMQGLELLAYFRNRAPLDDSGMPKDRFSAEMPDATLATLKIQPSEPRDSAVYFCASGLVPAGGFYEQYFGPGTRLTVT.

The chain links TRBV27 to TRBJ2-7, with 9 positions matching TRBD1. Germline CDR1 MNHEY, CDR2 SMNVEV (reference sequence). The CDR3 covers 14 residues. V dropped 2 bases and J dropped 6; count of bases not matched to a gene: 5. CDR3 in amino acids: CASSLGNRGLEQYF. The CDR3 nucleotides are TGTGCCAGCAGTTTAGGGAACAGGGGGCTCGAGCAGTACTTC.

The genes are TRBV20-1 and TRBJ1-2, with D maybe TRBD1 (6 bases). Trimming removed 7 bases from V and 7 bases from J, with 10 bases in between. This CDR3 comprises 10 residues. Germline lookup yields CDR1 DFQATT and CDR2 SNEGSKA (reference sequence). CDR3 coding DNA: TGCAGTGTCAGGGGAATTGGCTACACCTTC. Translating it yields CSVRGIGYTF.

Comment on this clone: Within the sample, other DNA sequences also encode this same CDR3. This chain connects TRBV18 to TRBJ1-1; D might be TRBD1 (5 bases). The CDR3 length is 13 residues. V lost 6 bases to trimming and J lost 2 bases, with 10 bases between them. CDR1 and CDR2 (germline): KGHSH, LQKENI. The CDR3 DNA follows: TGTGCCAGCTCGCCTCAGGGAAACACTGAAGCTTTCTTT. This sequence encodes CASSPQGNTEAFF.

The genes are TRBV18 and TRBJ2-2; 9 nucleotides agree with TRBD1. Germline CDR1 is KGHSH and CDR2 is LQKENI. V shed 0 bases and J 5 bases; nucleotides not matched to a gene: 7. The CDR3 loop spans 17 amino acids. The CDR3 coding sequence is TGTGCCAGCTCACCACCGGGAACAGGGGGCCGTACCGGGGAGCTGTTTTTT. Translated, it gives CASSPPGTGGRTGELFF.

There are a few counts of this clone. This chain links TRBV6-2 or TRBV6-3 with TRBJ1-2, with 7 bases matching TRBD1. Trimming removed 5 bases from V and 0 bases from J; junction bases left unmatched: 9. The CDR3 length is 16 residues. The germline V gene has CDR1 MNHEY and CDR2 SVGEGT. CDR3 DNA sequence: TGTGCCAGCAGTACCTTTAGGACAGGCTCTAACTATGGCTACACCTTC. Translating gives CASSTFRTGSNYGYTF.

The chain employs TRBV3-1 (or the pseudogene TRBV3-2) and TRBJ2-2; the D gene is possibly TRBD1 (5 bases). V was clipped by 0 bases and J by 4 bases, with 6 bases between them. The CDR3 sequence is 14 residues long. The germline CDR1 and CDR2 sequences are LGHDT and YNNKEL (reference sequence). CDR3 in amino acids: CASSQEGATGELFF. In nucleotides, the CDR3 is TGTGCCAGCAGCCAAGAAGGGGCCACCGGGGAGCTGTTTTTT.

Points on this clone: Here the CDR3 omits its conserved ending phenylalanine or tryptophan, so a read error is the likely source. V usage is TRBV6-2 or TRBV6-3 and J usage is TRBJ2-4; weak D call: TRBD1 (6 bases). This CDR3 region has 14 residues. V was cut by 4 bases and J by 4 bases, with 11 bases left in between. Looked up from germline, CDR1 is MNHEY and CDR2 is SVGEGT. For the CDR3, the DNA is TGTGCCAGCAGTTTCTCAGGGGCTAAAAACATTCAGTACCTC. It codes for CASSFSGAKNIQYL.

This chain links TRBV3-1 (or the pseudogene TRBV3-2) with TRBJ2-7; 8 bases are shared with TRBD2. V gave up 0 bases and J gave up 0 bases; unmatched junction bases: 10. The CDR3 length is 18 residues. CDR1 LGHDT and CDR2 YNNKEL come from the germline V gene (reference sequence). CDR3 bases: TGTGCCAGCAGCCAAGATTTACTAGCGGTTGGAAGCTCCTACGAGCAGTACTTC. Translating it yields CASSQDLLAVGSSYEQYF.

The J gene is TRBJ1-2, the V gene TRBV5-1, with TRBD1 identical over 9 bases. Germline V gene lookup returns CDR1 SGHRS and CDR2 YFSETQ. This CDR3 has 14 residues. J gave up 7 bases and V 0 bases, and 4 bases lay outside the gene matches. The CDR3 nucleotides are TGCGCCAGCAGCTTGGCCGACAGGGGGGCTGGCTACACCTTC. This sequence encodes CASSLADRGAGYTF.